One sample yielded the 27 T cell receptor beta chains listed below, sequenced in a study of blood T cell repertoires in COVID-19. Here immunoSEQ multiplex PCR was the method, and the copy in TCRdb shows in-frame clones only, minus some. Of around 220,000 clones listed, about 88% are singletons. The specimen was peripheral blood. The receptors derive from a middle-aged woman who had recovered from COVID-19.

The gene calls are TRBV25-1 and TRBJ2-7; TRBD1 matches at 8 bases. Unmatched junction bases numbered 6, after V lost 2 bases and J lost 3 bases. Germline CDR1 MGHDK, CDR2 SYGVNS. The CDR3 spans 15 residues. CDR3 coding DNA: TGTGCCAGCAGTGAACCGACAGGGGCATACTACGAGCAGTACTTC. This encodes CASSEPTGAYYEQYF.

The V and J genes are TRBV5-4 and TRBJ2-5, with a tentative D call TRBD1 (5 bases). CDR3 size: 17 residues. Germline V lookup: CDR1 SGHNT, CDR2 YYREEE (reference sequence). V was cut by 0 bases and J by 5 bases, with 20 bases left in between. CDR3 coding DNA: TGTGCCAGCAGCTTGGGCTCCCCCAGGGATAGTGAGGAGACCCAGTACTTC. Its translation: CASSLGSPRDSEETQYF.

J is TRBJ2-3 and V is TRBV14; no definite D call. V lost 0 bases, J lost 4 bases, and 14 bases lay in between. Per the germline V gene, CDR1 is SGHDN and CDR2 is FVKESK. The CDR3 extends over 16 amino acids. DNA of the CDR3: TGTGCCAGCAGCCAAGATCGAGGAGACTGGGCAGATACGCAGTATTTT. The encoded protein is CASSQDRGDWADTQYF.

The chain joins TRBV5-1 to TRBJ1-6; 9 bases are a match to TRBD1. CDR3 length: 16 amino acids. The V gene's germline CDR1 is SGHRS and CDR2 YFSETQ. The junction had 3 bases not matched to a gene; V was cut back by 1 base and J by 4 bases. CDR3 residues: CASSLLGQGYNSPLHF. Here the CDR3 DNA reads TGCGCCAGCAGCTTGCTGGGACAGGGATATAATTCACCCCTCCACTTT.

The count of this clone is one. The chain employs TRBV19 and TRBJ1-4; D perhaps matches TRBD1 (5 bases). V was trimmed by 9 bases and J by 2 bases, leaving 13 bases between them. CDR1 and CDR2 from the germline V gene are LNHDA and SQIVND (reference sequence). CDR3 size: 14 residues. Here the CDR3 reads CASAGGRTNEKLFF. The CDR3, as DNA: TGTGCCAGCGCTGGGGGGAGGACTAATGAAAAACTGTTTTTT.

The rearrangement links TRBV5-5 to TRBJ1-1; D possibly corresponds to TRBD1 (5 bases). From germline, CDR1 is SGHKS and CDR2 YYEKEE (reference sequence). The V end was cut by 6 bases, the J end by 3 bases, with 15 bases between. The CDR3 length is 14 residues. The CDR3 loop is CASTSGGRYTEAFF. In DNA form, the CDR3 reads TGTGCCAGCACCTCGGGGGGTAGGTACACTGAAGCTTTCTTT.

The V call is TRBV11-3, the J call TRBJ2-1; 9 nucleotides agree with TRBD2. The V gene's germline CDR1 is SGHNT and CDR2 YENEEA. The CDR3 length is 16 residues. The V gene end was trimmed by 5 bases and the J gene end by 4 bases; junction bases not matched to a gene: 9. CDR3 protein: CASSRGLAGPYNEQFF. In DNA form, the CDR3 reads TGTGCCAGCAGCCGGGGTCTAGCGGGACCTTACAATGAGCAGTTCTTC.

In nucleotides, the CDR3 is TGTGCCAGCAGCGTAGGTCGGGAGGGCCTCGGAGAGACCCAGTACTTC. Translation gives CASSVGREGLGETQYF. This rearrangement joins TRBV9 to TRBJ2-5, with 8 positions matching TRBD2. This CDR3 contains 16 residues. Trimming removed 0 bases from V and 4 bases from J; junction bases left unmatched: 8. Germline lookup yields CDR1 SGDLS and CDR2 YYNGEE.

The chain uses TRBV27 and TRBJ2-7; D gene ambiguous. V lost 3 bases to trimming and J lost 4 bases, with 13 bases between them. In germline, CDR1 is MNHEY, CDR2 SMNVEV (reference sequence). The CDR3 runs 14 residues. In DNA, the CDR3 is TGTGCCAGCAGTTTGGTGGGTGGGCGTTACGAGCAGTACTTC. Its translation is CASSLVGGRYEQYF.

This clone is a singleton in its sample. This chain connects TRBV20-1 to TRBJ2-1, with TRBD2 matching over 9 bases. J gave up 6 bases and V 3 bases, and 6 bases lay outside the gene matches. The CDR3 sequence is 14 residues long. CDR1 is DFQATT and CDR2 is SNEGSKA in the germline V gene (reference sequence). CDR3 bases: TGCAGTGCTAGTTTGGCGGGGGGGCGCAATGAGCAGTTCTTC. Its protein product is CSASLAGGRNEQFF.

This clone appeared once. The chain recombines TRBV5-1 with TRBJ2-1; 7 bases are shared with TRBD1. The CDR3 has 14 amino acids. Germline CDR1 reads SGHRS; CDR2 reads YFSETQ. J lost 3 bases, V lost 0 bases, and 0 bases had no gene match. The CDR3 DNA reads as TGCGCCAGCAGCTTGGGGGACAGCTACAATGAGCAGTTCTTC. Its protein is CASSLGDSYNEQFF.

The CDR3 is CASSLAQGTKNIQYF. DNA of the CDR3: TGTGCCAGCAGCTTAGCCCAGGGGACCAAAAACATTCAGTACTTC. The rearrangement links TRBV7-9 to TRBJ2-4; the D gene is possibly TRBD1 (6 bases). V lost 0 bases and J 2 bases, leaving 8 bases between the germline ends. The length of the CDR3 is 15 residues. The germline V gene has CDR1 SEHNR and CDR2 FQNEAQ (reference sequence).

In the case of this clone: The junction shows a germline mismatch at one end, possibly a read error. This rearrangement joins TRBV7-7 to TRBJ2-2, with 12 nucleotides matching TRBD1. Germline values: CDR1 SSHAT, CDR2 FNYEAQ (reference sequence). The CDR3 extends over 15 amino acids. CDR3 bases: TGTGCTAGCAGCTTTGGGACAGGGGGCCCCGGGGAGCTGTTTTTT. Amino acids: CASSFGTGGPGELFF.

The table lists this clone with a few counts. The chain links TRBV7-2 to TRBJ1-4, with 9 bases aligning to TRBD1. CDR3 length: 14 amino acids. V shed 4 bases and J 8 bases; nucleotides not matched to a gene: 5. Germline V gives CDR1 SGHTA, CDR2 FQGNSA. This CDR3 is CASSSGTGREKLFF. The CDR3 DNA reads TGTGCCAGCAGCTCCGGGACAGGGAGAGAAAAACTGTTTTTT. The whole variable domain, remainder taken from reference TRBV7-2 and TRBJ1-4, is GAGVSQSPSNKVTEKGKDVELRCDPISGHTALYWYRQSLGQGLEFLIYFQGNSAPDKSGLPSDRFSAERTGGSVSTLTIQRTQQEDSAVYLCASSSGTGREKLFFGSGTQLSVL.

The genes are TRBV19 and TRBJ2-7; D gene uncertain. This CDR3 is 11 amino acids long. Trimming removed 10 bases from V and 4 bases from J, with 11 bases in between. Germline lookup yields CDR1 LNHDA and CDR2 SQIVND (reference sequence). The CDR3 region has the DNA TGTGCCACACGAGGAGATTACGAGCAGTACTTC. Its translation is CATRGDYEQYF.

This chain's CDR3 is CASSIGTENTEAFF. The CDR3 coding sequence is TGCGCCAGCAGCATAGGGACAGAAAACACTGAAGCTTTCTTT. The V call is TRBV5-1, the J call TRBJ1-1; TRBD1 aligns across 7 bases. CDR3 length equals 14 residues. In germline, CDR1 is SGHRS, CDR2 YFSETQ. Losses at the gene ends were 4 bases for V and 2 bases for J; bases not matched to a gene: 5.

CDR3 coding DNA: TGTGCCAGCAGTGAGGTGAAGAGCGGAACTAATGAAAAACTGTTTTTT. Its protein product is CASSEVKSGTNEKLFF. This chain links TRBV25-1 with TRBJ1-4; D not resolved. V was shortened by 3 bases and J by 1 base, with 12 bases between the two germline ends. This CDR3 region has 16 residues. Germline V gives CDR1 MGHDK, CDR2 SYGVNS.

The chain employs TRBV11-3 and TRBJ2-1; D may be TRBD1 (5 bases). Germline V gene lookup returns CDR1 SGHNT and CDR2 YENEEA. V lost 0 bases and J 4 bases, leaving 10 bases between the germline ends. This CDR3 is built from 15 residues. The CDR3 region has the DNA TGTGCCAGCAGCTTAGAACGCAGGGCGTACAATGAGCAGTTCTTC. As protein: CASSLERRAYNEQFF. Full variable domain (missing parts from reference TRBV11-3 and TRBJ2-1): EAGVVQSPRYKIIEKKQPVAFWCNPISGHNTLYWYLQNLGQGPELLIRYENEEAVDDSQLPKDRFSAERLKGVDSTLKIQPAELGDSAVYLCASSLERRAYNEQFFGPGTRLTVL.

A single count supports this clone. V usage is TRBV10-3 and J usage is TRBJ2-7, with 11 bases matching TRBD1. The CDR3 covers 15 residues. Germline CDR1 is ENHRY and CDR2 is SYGVKD. V was pared by 5 bases and J by 0 bases, with 3 bases of the junction left unmatched. The CDR3 DNA reads TGTGCCATCAGTTCCGGGACAGGGGGCTCCTACGAGCAGTACTTC. It specifies CAISSGTGGSYEQYF.

The rearrangement uses TRBV6-1 and TRBJ1-2; no definite D call. The CDR3 is 12 amino acids. The V end was cut by 2 bases, the J end by 4 bases, with 5 bases between. Germline V gene data show CDR1 as MNHNS and CDR2 as SASEGT. CDR3 nucleotides: TGTGCCAGCAGTGAAAAGCTCTATGGCTACACCTTC. Amino acid sequence: CASSEKLYGYTF.

The chain couples TRBV19 to TRBJ2-4; a weak D match, TRBD1 (6 bases). CDR3 size: 13 residues. V gave up 6 bases and J gave up 1 base, with 7 bases separating them. Germline V gene sequence: CDR1 LNHDA, CDR2 SQIVND (reference sequence). CDR3: CASRQGAKNIQYF. CDR3 DNA: TGTGCCAGTAGACAGGGCGCCAAAAACATTCAGTACTTC. Combining the CDR3 with reference TRBV19 and TRBJ2-4 gives the whole variable domain DGGITQSPKYLFRKEGQNVTLSCEQNLNHDAMYWYRQDPGQGLRLIYYSQIVNDFQKGDIAEGYSVSREKKESFPLTVTSAQKNPTAFYLCASRQGAKNIQYFGAGTRLSVL.

The chain couples TRBV19 to TRBJ2-7; 7 bases align to TRBD2. V dropped 5 bases and J dropped 2; count of bases not matched to a gene: 9. Germline CDR1 is LNHDA and CDR2 is SQIVND (reference sequence). This CDR3 has 15 residues. Written as DNA, the CDR3 is TGTGCCAGTAGTTCCCGGGGGAGGGCACCCTACGAGCAGTACTTC. Its protein is CASSSRGRAPYEQYF.

This rearrangement joins TRBV6-2 or TRBV6-3 to TRBJ2-1, with 9 bases matching TRBD1. There are 18 residues in the CDR3. After removal of 2 bases from V and 0 bases from J, the junction contained 8 bases not matched to a gene. Looked up from germline, CDR1 is MNHEY and CDR2 is SVGEGT. The CDR3 is CASSYIRGTGNSYNEQFF. The CDR3 nucleotides are TGTGCCAGCAGTTACATCCGAGGGACAGGGAACTCCTACAATGAGCAGTTCTTC.

This chain uses TRBV7-2 with TRBJ1-1; D is uncertain. Per germline, CDR1 SGHTA and CDR2 FQGNSA. This CDR3 region has 15 residues. V was trimmed by 7 bases and J by 1 base, leaving 16 bases between them. CDR3 sequence (DNA): TGTGCCAGCACAGCGGTTGGGGTGGGGAACACTGAAGCTTTCTTT. Protein sequence: CASTAVGVGNTEAFF. Full variable domain (remainder filled in from reference TRBV7-2 and TRBJ1-1): GAGVSQSPSNKVTEKGKDVELRCDPISGHTALYWYRQSLGQGLEFLIYFQGNSAPDKSGLPSDRFSAERTGGSVSTLTIQRTQQEDSAVYLCASTAVGVGNTEAFFGQGTRLTVV.

The V gene is TRBV29-1, the J gene TRBJ2-3; perhaps TRBD1 as D (6 bases). Per the germline V gene, CDR1 is SQVTM and CDR2 is ANQGSEA. The CDR3 sequence is 13 residues long. V was trimmed by 6 bases and J by 1 base, leaving 11 bases between them. Here the CDR3 reads CSVQRTGTDTQYF. Here the CDR3 DNA reads TGCAGCGTACAGCGGACAGGCACAGATACGCAGTATTTT.

The chain links TRBV11-2 to TRBJ1-5; no clear D gene. Germline V gives CDR1 SGHAT, CDR2 FQNNGV. This CDR3 comprises 13 residues. V was pared by 1 base and J by 6 bases, with 7 bases between. CDR3 protein: CASSLVTSQPQHF. DNA for the CDR3: TGTGCCAGCAGCTTAGTTACGAGTCAGCCCCAGCATTTT.

The chain couples TRBV7-2 to TRBJ2-1; maybe TRBD2 (6 bases). Germline assignment: CDR1 SGHTA and CDR2 FQGNSA. V was clipped by 2 bases and J by 0 bases, with 8 bases between them. There are 15 residues in the CDR3. CDR3 coding DNA: TGTGCCAGCAGCTTATCGGGGGACTCCTACAATGAGCAGTTCTTC. This sequence encodes CASSLSGDSYNEQFF.